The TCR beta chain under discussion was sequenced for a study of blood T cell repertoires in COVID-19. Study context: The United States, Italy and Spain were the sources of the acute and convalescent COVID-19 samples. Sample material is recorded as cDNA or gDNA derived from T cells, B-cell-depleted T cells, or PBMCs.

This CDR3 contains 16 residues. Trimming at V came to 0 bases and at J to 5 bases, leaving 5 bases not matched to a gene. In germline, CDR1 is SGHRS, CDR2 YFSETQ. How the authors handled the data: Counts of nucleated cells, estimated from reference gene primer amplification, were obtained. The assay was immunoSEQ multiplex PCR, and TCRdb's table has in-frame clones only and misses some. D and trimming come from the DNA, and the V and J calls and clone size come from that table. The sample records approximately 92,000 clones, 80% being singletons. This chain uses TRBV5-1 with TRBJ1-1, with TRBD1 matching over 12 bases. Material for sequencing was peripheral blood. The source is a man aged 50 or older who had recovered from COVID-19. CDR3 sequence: CASSLVGTGGGTEAFF. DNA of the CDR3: TGCGCCAGCAGCTTGGTAGGGACAGGGGGCGGGACTGAAGCTTTCTTT.